Described below is a single T cell receptor beta chain sequence and its context. In germline, CDR1 is SEHNR, CDR2 FQNEAQ (reference sequence). This CDR3 region has 15 residues. Unmatched junction bases numbered 0, after V lost 2 bases and J lost 2 bases. The data belong to a study of blood T cell repertoires in COVID-19. Per the original methods: Estimated nucleated cell counts came from reference gene primer amplification. Profiling relied on immunoSEQ multiplex PCR, and the TCRdb table lists in-frame clones only, not all of them. V and J calls and clone size are as listed in that table; D and trimming were resolved from the DNA. This sample has about 340,000 clones; 88% occur once, and the top ten carry around 6.6%.

The receptor was derived from a woman aged 70-85 years with COVID-19, enrolled during active disease. V is TRBV7-9 and J is TRBJ2-6; 7 positions match TRBD2. Material for sequencing was peripheral blood. CDR3 protein: CASSLSGAGANVLTF. The CDR3 DNA reads TGTGCCAGCAGCTTAAGCGGGGCTGGGGCCAACGTCCTGACTTTC. Filled out from reference TRBV7-9 and TRBJ2-6, the complete variable domain reads DTGVSQNPRHKITKRGQNVTFRCDPISEHNRLYWYRQTLGQGPEFLTYFQNEAQLEKSRLLSDRFSAERPKGSFSTLEIQRTEQGDSAMYLCASSLSGAGANVLTFGAGSRLTVL.